This T cell receptor (beta chain) was profiled in a study of T cell repertoires in cytomegalovirus infection. On the study more broadly: Public TCR beta signatures indicated both CMV infection and matching HLA type. Study-level results: Totalled public TCR beta family frequency picked out people who carried CMV plus the relevant HLA.

V was shortened by 3 bases and J by 5 bases, with 20 bases between the two germline ends. The CDR3 loop spans 17 amino acids. Germline V CDR1 and CDR2: SEHNR, FQNEAQ (reference sequence). TCRdb re-derived calls from the reads in MiXCR, one entry per CDR3 protein. The sample carries fewer than 950,000 distinct CDR3 sequences, less than 35% recorded once. Concerning this clonotype: No antigen is known for it.

The sequence came from a human donor in good health (CMV status not recorded). Some clones in this sample may be carry-over from other donors' samples. Sequences were derived from cultured CD8+ T cells from PBMCs, sampled from culture after CMV antigen stimulation. J is TRBJ2-1 and V is TRBV7-9; either TRBD1 or TRBD2 may fit D (5 bases each). The CDR3 is CASSLGEMLTVNNEQFF. The CDR3 DNA reads TGTGCCAGCAGCTTGGGGGAAATGTTGACAGTAAACAATGAGCAGTTCTTC. Combining the CDR3 with reference TRBV7-9 and TRBJ2-1 gives the whole variable domain DTGVSQNPRHKITKRGQNVTFRCDPISEHNRLYWYRQTLGQGPEFLTYFQNEAQLEKSRLLSDRFSAERPKGSFSTLEIQRTEQGDSAMYLCASSLGEMLTVNNEQFFGPGTRLTVL.